The present TCR beta chain was sequenced within a study of T cell responses to AZD1222 COVID-19 vaccine. Study as a whole: Second doses that came at about 4 or about 12 weeks were put together.

Regarding the study as a whole: After two AZD1222 doses, spike-specific TCR breadth and depth rose versus day 0. Just six people given AZD1222 tested seropositive at baseline. Among vaccine-associated CD4 TCRs, coverage spanned spike, with dominance at 160-218 and 743-854.

In the case of this clone: What it binds is unknown.

The CDR3 has 14 residues. V dropped 0 bases and J dropped 1 base, with 6 bases sitting between them. Per the germline V gene, CDR1 is GTSNPN and CDR2 is SVGIG (reference sequence). The method was immunoSEQ multiplex PCR; TCRdb's version includes in-frame clones alone and lacks a portion of them. Among over 90,000 clones listed, about nine tenths were seen once. The TCR was taken from an adult in good health. The sequences come from peripheral blood, collected on day 0 of AZD1222 vaccination. The rearrangement uses TRBV30 and TRBJ1-4, with D hard to call. This chain's CDR3 is CAWSVGGTNEKLFF. The CDR3 DNA sequence: TGTGCCTGGAGTGTAGGAGGAACTAATGAAAAACTGTTTTTT.